These 3 T cell receptor beta chains came from one sample sequenced in a study of cytomegalovirus exposure and HLA in healthy donors (dated by TCRdb to 2016 to 2017). Library prep was done by the immunoSEQ multiplex PCR assay. For the multiplex PCR, a mixture combining 60 forward primers for TCR Vbeta segments and 13 reverse primers for TCR Jbeta segments was used. TCRdb limited this immuneACCESS table to in-frame rearrangements with V and J called. A share of clones is missing; checked studies link under half to unresolved V genes, and the rest is unexplained. For this sample there are fewer than 350,000 clones; around nine tenths appear just once. The leading ten clones occupy less than 2.5% of the sample. Sequencing input: PBMCs. The receptors come from a woman under 30 in good health and CMV-seronegative.

The rearrangement joins TRBV2 to TRBJ1-1, with D uncertain. CDR3 length: 16 amino acids. V was shortened by 2 bases and J by 1 base, with 14 bases between the two germline ends. Germline assignment: CDR1 SNHLY and CDR2 FYNNEI. The CDR3 coding sequence is TGTGCCAGCAGTGAATCGTCCCACACCGCGAACACTGAAGCTTTCTTT. This encodes CASSESSHTANTEAFF.

This chain joins TRBV7-2 and TRBJ1-1, with D possibly matching TRBD1 (5 bases). This CDR3 region has 14 residues. The ends were cut back, 5 bases at V and 1 base at J, with 11 bases in the middle. Germline CDR1 is SGHTA and CDR2 is FQGNSA. CDR3 sequence reads: CASSPDDRNTEAFF. In nucleotides, the CDR3 is TGTGCCAGCAGCCCCGACGACAGGAACACTGAAGCTTTCTTT.

Worth noting for this clone: A junction end diverges from the germline sequence, so it may reflect a read error. The rearrangement joins TRBV7-9 to TRBJ2-2; 7 positions match TRBD2. The CDR3 contains 15 residues. Germline values: CDR1 SEHNR, CDR2 FQNEAQ (reference sequence). CDR3 coding DNA: TGTTCCAGCAGCTTATCGGGCGGGGGCACCGGGGAGCTGTTTTTT. Translating it yields CSSSLSGGGTGELFF.